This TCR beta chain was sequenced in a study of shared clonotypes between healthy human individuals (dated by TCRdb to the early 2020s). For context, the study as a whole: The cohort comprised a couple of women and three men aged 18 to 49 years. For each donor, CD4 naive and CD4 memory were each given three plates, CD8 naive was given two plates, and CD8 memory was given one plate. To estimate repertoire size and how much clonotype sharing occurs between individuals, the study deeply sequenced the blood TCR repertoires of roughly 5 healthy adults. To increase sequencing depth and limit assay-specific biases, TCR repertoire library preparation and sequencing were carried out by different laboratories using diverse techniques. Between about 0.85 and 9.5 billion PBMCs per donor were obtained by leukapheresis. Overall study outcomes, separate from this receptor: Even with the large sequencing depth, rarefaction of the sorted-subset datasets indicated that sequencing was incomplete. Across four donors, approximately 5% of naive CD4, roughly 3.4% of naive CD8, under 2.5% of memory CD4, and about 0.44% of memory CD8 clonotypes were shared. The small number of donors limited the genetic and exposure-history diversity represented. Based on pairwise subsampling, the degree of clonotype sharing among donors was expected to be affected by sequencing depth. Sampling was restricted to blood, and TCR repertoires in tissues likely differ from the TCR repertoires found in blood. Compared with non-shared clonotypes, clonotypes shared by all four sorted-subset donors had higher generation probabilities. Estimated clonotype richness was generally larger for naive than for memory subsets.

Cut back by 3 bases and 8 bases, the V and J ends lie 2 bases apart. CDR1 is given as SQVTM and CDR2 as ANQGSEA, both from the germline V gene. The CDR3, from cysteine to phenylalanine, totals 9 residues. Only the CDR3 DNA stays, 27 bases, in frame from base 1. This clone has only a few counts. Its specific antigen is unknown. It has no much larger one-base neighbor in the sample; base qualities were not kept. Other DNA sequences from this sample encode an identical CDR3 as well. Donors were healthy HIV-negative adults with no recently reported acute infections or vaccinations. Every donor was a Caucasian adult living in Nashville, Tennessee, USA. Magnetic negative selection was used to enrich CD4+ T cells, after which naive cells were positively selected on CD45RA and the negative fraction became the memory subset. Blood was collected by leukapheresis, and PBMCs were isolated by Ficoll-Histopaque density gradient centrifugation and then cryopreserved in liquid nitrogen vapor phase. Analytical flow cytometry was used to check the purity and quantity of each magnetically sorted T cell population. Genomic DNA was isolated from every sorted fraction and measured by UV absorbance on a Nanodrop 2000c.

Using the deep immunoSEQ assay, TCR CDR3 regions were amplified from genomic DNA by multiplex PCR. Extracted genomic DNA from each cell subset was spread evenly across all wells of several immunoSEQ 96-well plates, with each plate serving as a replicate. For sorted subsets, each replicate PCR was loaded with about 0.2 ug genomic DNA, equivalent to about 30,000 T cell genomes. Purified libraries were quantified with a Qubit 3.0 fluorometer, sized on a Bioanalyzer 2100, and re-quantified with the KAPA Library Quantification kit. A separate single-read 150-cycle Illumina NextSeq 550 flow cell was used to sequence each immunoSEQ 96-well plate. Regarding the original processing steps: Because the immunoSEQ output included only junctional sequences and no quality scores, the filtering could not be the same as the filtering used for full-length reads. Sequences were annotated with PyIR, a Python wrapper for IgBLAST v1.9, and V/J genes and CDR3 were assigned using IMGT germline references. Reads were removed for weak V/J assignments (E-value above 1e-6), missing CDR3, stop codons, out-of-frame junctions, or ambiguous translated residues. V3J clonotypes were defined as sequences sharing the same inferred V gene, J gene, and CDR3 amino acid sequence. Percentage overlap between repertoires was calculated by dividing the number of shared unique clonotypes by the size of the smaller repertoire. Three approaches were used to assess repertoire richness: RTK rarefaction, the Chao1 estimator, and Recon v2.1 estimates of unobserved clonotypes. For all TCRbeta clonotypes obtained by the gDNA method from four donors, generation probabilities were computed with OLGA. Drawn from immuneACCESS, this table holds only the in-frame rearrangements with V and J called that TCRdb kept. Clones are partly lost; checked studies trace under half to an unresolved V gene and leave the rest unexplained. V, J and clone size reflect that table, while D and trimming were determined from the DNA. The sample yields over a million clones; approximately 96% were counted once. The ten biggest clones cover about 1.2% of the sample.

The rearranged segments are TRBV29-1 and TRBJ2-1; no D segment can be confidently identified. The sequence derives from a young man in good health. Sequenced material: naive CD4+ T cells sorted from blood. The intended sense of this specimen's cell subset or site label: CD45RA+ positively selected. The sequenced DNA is TGCAGCGTTGAGCATGAGCAGTTCTTC. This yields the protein CSVEHEQFF.